These 19 T cell receptor beta chains came from one sample sequenced in a study of T cells in localized non-small cell lung cancer. Here immunoSEQ multiplex PCR was the method, and the copy in TCRdb shows in-frame clones only, minus some. Here the sample spans about 35,000 clones, approximately 90% being singletons. The sample consisted of peripheral blood, taken before any cancer treatment. The receptor source for this set is a female donor of 60 years or more with stage I lung adenocarcinoma.

The chain has TRBV6-5 and TRBJ2-7; the D is unclear. The CDR3 length is 16 residues. V was clipped by 0 bases and J by 2 bases, with 14 bases between them. From germline, CDR1 is MNHEY and CDR2 SVGAGI. CDR3 coding DNA: TGTGCCAGCAGTTACTCAGTCCCAGAAAGGGCCTACGAGCAGTACTTC. It encodes CASSYSVPERAYEQYF.

V gene TRBV10-3 combines with J gene TRBJ1-1; D uncertain. The CDR3 length is 13 residues. Germline V gene data show CDR1 as ENHRY and CDR2 as SYGVKD. Trimming took 3 bases from V and 1 from J, leaving 6 bases between them. The CDR3 DNA reads as TGTGCCATCAGTGAATCAAGGAACACTGAAGCTTTCTTT. Protein product: CAISESRNTEAFF.

This chain connects TRBV2 to TRBJ2-5, with 10 bases lining up with TRBD2. V trimming: 6 bases; J trimming: 2 bases; junction bases outside the gene matches: 3. The CDR3 length is 14 residues. The germline V gene has CDR1 SNHLY and CDR2 FYNNEI. CDR3 sequence: CASRVAGGQETQYF. The CDR3 region has the DNA TGTGCCAGCAGGGTAGCGGGGGGACAAGAGACCCAGTACTTC.

The J gene is TRBJ2-1, the V gene TRBV5-1; D remains ambiguous. Trimming stripped 3 bases from V and 1 base from J, with 2 bases between. Germline lookup yields CDR1 SGHRS and CDR2 YFSETQ. This CDR3 spans 12 amino acids. CDR3 in DNA: TGCGCCAGCAGCTGGTCCTACAATGAGCAGTTCTTC. Translating gives CASSWSYNEQFF.

The V gene is TRBV5-1, the J gene TRBJ1-3; 10 bases are a match to TRBD1. CDR1 and CDR2 (germline): SGHRS, YFSETQ. The CDR3 covers 17 residues. J gave up 0 bases and V 5 bases, and 8 bases lay outside the gene matches. The CDR3 sequence: CASREADRGHSGNTIYF. The CDR3 DNA reads TGCGCCAGCAGAGAAGCTGACAGGGGGCACTCTGGAAACACCATATATTTT.

The chain uses TRBV6-5 and TRBJ2-1; 10 positions agree with TRBD2. The V segment lost 7 bases and the J segment 3 bases; nucleotides outside the gene matches: 6. Germline-derived CDR1 and CDR2 are MNHEY and SVGAGI. CDR3 length: 15 residues. Here the CDR3 DNA reads TGTGCCAGCACTAAAACTAGCGGGATCTACAATGAGCAGTTCTTC. Its protein is CASTKTSGIYNEQFF.

This chain connects TRBV28 to TRBJ2-4; TRBD1 might be the D (6 bases). The ends were cut back, 6 bases at V and 6 bases at J, with 18 bases in the middle. The germline V gene encodes CDR1 MDHEN and CDR2 SYDVKM. The CDR3 covers 15 residues. CDR3: CASSLHLRDTNIQYF. Here the CDR3 DNA reads TGTGCCAGCAGCCTACATCTCCGGGACACAAACATTCAGTACTTC.

The V call is TRBV20-1, the J call TRBJ1-2, with D unclear. Germline-derived CDR1 and CDR2 are DFQATT and SNEGSKA (reference sequence). This CDR3 is 11 amino acids long. Trimming shortened V by 5 bases and J by 5 bases, and 9 bases separated the two germline ends. In DNA form, the CDR3 reads TGCAGTGCTGAGGGAGCTTATGGCTACACCTTC. This codes for CSAEGAYGYTF.

The rearrangement joins TRBV7-8 to TRBJ2-7; TRBD1 aligns across 9 bases. This CDR3 is 15 amino acids long. The V gene end was trimmed by 1 base and the J gene end by 0 bases; junction bases not matched to a gene: 1. Germline V CDR1 and CDR2: SGHVS, FQNEAQ. In nucleotides, the CDR3 is TGTGCCAGCAGCTTAGGGACAGGGGACTCCTACGAGCAGTACTTC. This gives the protein CASSLGTGDSYEQYF.

The V call is TRBV9, the J call TRBJ2-5; D possibly corresponds to TRBD2 (6 bases). The germline V gene encodes CDR1 SGDLS and CDR2 YYNGEE. Trimming cost V 0 bases and J 5 bases, with 11 bases left between them. The CDR3 loop spans 14 amino acids. The CDR3 region is CASSVATGSETQYF. In DNA, the CDR3 is TGTGCCAGCAGCGTAGCTACCGGGAGTGAGACCCAGTACTTC. Supplemented by reference TRBV9 and TRBJ2-5, the full variable domain reads DSGVTQTPKHLITATGQRVTLRCSPRSGDLSVYWYQQSLDQGLQFLIQYYNGEERAKGNILERFSAQQFPDLHSELNLSSLELGDSALYFCASSVATGSETQYFGPGTRLLVL.

This clone appeared once. The rearrangement links TRBV2 to TRBJ2-7, with D maybe TRBD1 (6 bases). V was pared by 7 bases and J by 6 bases, with 13 bases between. From germline, CDR1 is SNHLY and CDR2 FYNNEI. This CDR3 spans 12 amino acids. The CDR3 is CASTQGISEQYF. The CDR3 DNA sequence: TGTGCCAGCACTCAGGGGATAAGCGAGCAGTACTTC. Combining the CDR3 with reference TRBV2 and TRBJ2-7 gives the whole variable domain EPEVTQTPSHQVTQMGQEVILRCVPISNHLYFYWYRQILGQKVEFLVSFYNNEISEKSEIFDDQFSVERPDGSNFTLKIRSTKLEDSAMYFCASTQGISEQYFGPGTRLTVT.

The V call is TRBV13, the J call TRBJ1-1, with TRBD1 matching over 11 bases. V was pared by 5 bases and J by 0 bases, with 5 bases of the junction left unmatched. The CDR3 is 16 residues long. Germline V gene sequence: CDR1 PRHDT, CDR2 FYEKMQ (reference sequence). The DNA for the CDR3 is TGTGCCAGCAGCAACCGGGACAGGGGGATGAACACTGAAGCTTTCTTT. Residues: CASSNRDRGMNTEAFF.

In DNA form, the CDR3 reads TGTGCCAGCGCCCTCGGGACAGCTAACAATCAGCCCCAGCATTTT. This sequence encodes CASALGTANNQPQHF. The V call is TRBV19, the J call TRBJ1-5, with 7 bases that match TRBD1. The CDR3 loop spans 15 amino acids. Germline V lookup: CDR1 LNHDA, CDR2 SQIVND (reference sequence). J was trimmed by 3 bases and V by 9 bases; bases with no gene match: 11.

This sequence joins TRBV7-2 and TRBJ1-4; tentatively, D is TRBD1 (5 bases). Germline V gene sequence: CDR1 SGHTA, CDR2 FQGNSA. The germline V and J ends were trimmed by 1 base and 4 bases, with 10 bases remaining between them. The CDR3 loop spans 15 amino acids. The CDR3 DNA reads as TGTGCCAGCAGCTTAGTACGGGGGGATAATGAAAAACTGTTTTTT. It translates to CASSLVRGDNEKLFF. Together with reference TRBV7-2 and TRBJ1-4, the CDR3 gives the full variable domain: GAGVSQSPSNKVTEKGKDVELRCDPISGHTALYWYRQSLGQGLEFLIYFQGNSAPDKSGLPSDRFSAERTGGSVSTLTIQRTQQEDSAVYLCASSLVRGDNEKLFFGSGTQLSVL.

The chain combines TRBV7-6 with TRBJ2-5, with D possibly TRBD1 on 6 matching bases. Germline V CDR1 and CDR2: SGHVS, FNYEAQ. Deletions cut 5 bases from V and 5 bases from J, with 6 bases between. CDR3 length: 11 residues. The CDR3 loop is CASSGGETQYF. As DNA, the CDR3 is TGTGCCAGCAGCGGGGGCGAGACCCAGTACTTC.

The gene calls are TRBV28 and TRBJ1-2; 7 bases fit TRBD1. This CDR3 comprises 16 residues. From germline, CDR1 is MDHEN and CDR2 SYDVKM. V lost 1 base and J lost 8; bases outside the gene matches: 13. The DNA for the CDR3 is TGTGCCAGCAGTTTATCAGGGGGACCTCGGTCTAGGGGCTACACCTTC. Its protein is CASSLSGGPRSRGYTF.

This clone appeared a few times. This rearrangement joins TRBV6-5 to TRBJ1-6; 8 bases align to TRBD1. The CDR3 has 14 amino acids. Losses at the gene ends were 5 bases for V and 9 bases for J; bases not matched to a gene: 6. CDR1 MNHEY and CDR2 SVGAGI come from the germline V gene. The DNA of the CDR3 is TGTGCCAGCAGTATTGGACAGGGAGTTTCACCCCTCCACTTT. As protein: CASSIGQGVSPLHF.

The chain recombines TRBV6-1 with TRBJ1-2, with TRBD1 matching 9 bases. The junction had 4 bases not matched to a gene; V was cut back by 8 bases and J by 6 bases. CDR3 length: 12 residues. The germline gives CDR1 MNHNS, CDR2 SASEGT. The CDR3 region is CASRWTGDGYTF. The CDR3 coding sequence is TGTGCCAGCCGCTGGACAGGGGATGGCTACACCTTC.

This chain uses TRBV5-6 with TRBJ1-3; D may be TRBD1 (6 bases). This CDR3 has 15 amino acids. V gave up 4 bases and J gave up 4 bases, with 15 bases separating them. Per germline, CDR1 SGHDT and CDR2 YYEEEE. CDR3 DNA: TGTGCCAGCAGCGGGGGCCAATCGGGAGGAAACACCATATATTTT. This translates into CASSGGQSGGNTIYF.